The 30 T cell receptor beta chains below were found in one sample sequenced in a study of resident and recirculating memory T cells in vitiligo. Only in-frame clones appear in the TCRdb table, and some are missing; sequencing was by immunoSEQ multiplex PCR. Here the sample spans fewer than 80,000 clones, approximately 91% being singletons. Material for sequencing was blood. The receptor source for this set is a male donor with vitiligo.

The CDR3 loop reads CASSANLAPDTQYF. For the CDR3, the DNA is TGTGCCAGCAGCGCGAACCTAGCGCCAGATACGCAGTATTTT. The chain combines TRBV11-2 with TRBJ2-3; D might be TRBD2 (6 bases). CDR1 SGHAT and CDR2 FQNNGV come from the germline V gene. This CDR3 is built from 14 residues. The V end lost 5 bases, the J end lost 4 bases, and 13 bases lay between the germline ends. Combining the CDR3 with reference TRBV11-2 and TRBJ2-3 gives the whole variable domain EAGVAQSPRYKIIEKRQSVAFWCNPISGHATLYWYQQILGQGPKLLIQFQNNGVVDDSQLPKDRFSAERLKGVDSTLKIQPAKLEDSAVYLCASSANLAPDTQYFGPGTRLTVL.

The chain joins TRBV7-8 to TRBJ2-7; TRBD2 is a possible D gene (5 bases). The CDR3 spans 13 residues. Between the trimmed V and J ends, which lost 5 bases and 1 base, there was a span of 9 bases. Per germline, CDR1 SGHVS and CDR2 FQNEAQ. CDR3 residues: CASSIGGSYEQYF. DNA of the CDR3: TGTGCCAGCAGCATTGGAGGTTCCTACGAGCAGTACTTC.

V and J are TRBV27 and TRBJ1-6, with 7 bases that match TRBD1. V was pared by 5 bases and J by 15 bases, with 13 bases of the junction left unmatched. Looked up from germline, CDR1 is MNHEY and CDR2 is SMNVEV (reference sequence). The CDR3 has 14 amino acids. CDR3 coding DNA: TGTGCCAGCAGTACCCGGGACAGTCTCTCTGTCCTCCACTTT. It is translated as CASSTRDSLSVLHF.

The rearrangement links TRBV29-1 to TRBJ2-5; TRBD1 aligns across 8 bases. The closer fit of TRBJ2-7 to the DNA end suggests the J call may be wrong. This CDR3 has 13 amino acids. Germline V gene data show CDR1 as SQVTM and CDR2 as ANQGSEA. CDR3 coding DNA: TGCAGCGTTGAAGTGACAGGGGTGTACGAGCAGTACTTC. Translation: CSVEVTGVYEQYF.

This clone was observed once. The chain combines TRBV28 with TRBJ1-5, with 8 bases that match TRBD1. Looked up from germline, CDR1 is MDHEN and CDR2 is SYDVKM. The CDR3 extends over 16 amino acids. V gave up 4 bases and J gave up 0 bases; unmatched junction bases: 5. CDR3 amino acids: CASSSPGQVSNQPQHF. The CDR3 bases are TGTGCCAGCAGTTCCCCGGGACAGGTTAGCAATCAGCCCCAGCATTTT.

CDR3 in DNA: TGCGCCAGCAGCCAAGATGTGGGGGGGCGTAACTATGGCTACACCTTC. This translates into CASSQDVGGRNYGYTF. The chain combines TRBV4-3 with TRBJ1-2; D might be TRBD1 (6 bases). Germline V CDR1 and CDR2: LGHNA, YSLEER. V shed 0 bases and J shed 1 base, with 12 bases lying between them. There are 16 residues in the CDR3.

This chain uses TRBV28 with TRBJ2-5; D unresolved. Trimming took 2 bases from V and 4 from J, leaving 8 bases between them. Germline values: CDR1 MDHEN, CDR2 SYDVKM. This CDR3 spans 13 amino acids. CDR3 nucleotide sequence: TGTGCCAGCAGTTTACCTCCGGGAGAGACCCAGTACTTC. It codes for CASSLPPGETQYF.

The chain combines TRBV7-2 with TRBJ1-6; 7 positions match TRBD1. Germline V gene data show CDR1 as SGHTA and CDR2 as FQGNSA. V lost 4 bases, J lost 10 bases, and 10 bases stayed unmatched. The CDR3 has 15 amino acids. DNA for the CDR3: TGTGCCAGCAGCTCCCGACAGGGATTGGGATCACCCCTCCACTTT. Translated, it gives CASSSRQGLGSPLHF.

Concerning this clone itself: The sample holds other DNA sequences that translate to the same CDR3. The chain joins TRBV5-1 to TRBJ2-7, with 10 nucleotides matching TRBD2. The germline gives CDR1 SGHRS, CDR2 YFSETQ. The V segment lost 0 bases and the J segment 1 base; nucleotides outside the gene matches: 4. The CDR3 totals 16 residues. The CDR3 DNA follows: TGCGCCAGCAGCTTGGCCTCGACTAGCGGGTCCTACGAGCAGTACTTC. Amino acid sequence: CASSLASTSGSYEQYF.

The J gene is TRBJ2-1, the V gene TRBV19; 9 nucleotides match TRBD2. Germline V lookup: CDR1 LNHDA, CDR2 SQIVND (reference sequence). This CDR3 spans 15 amino acids. V was pared by 3 bases and J by 7 bases, with 7 bases of the junction left unmatched. In DNA form, the CDR3 reads TGTGCCAGTAGTATTAGGGCTAGCGGGGTGAATGAGCAGTTCTTC. It specifies CASSIRASGVNEQFF.

The genes are TRBV4-1 and TRBJ2-4; TRBD2 aligns across 12 bases. V was pared by 2 bases and J by 6 bases, with 11 bases of the junction left unmatched. The CDR3 loop spans 18 amino acids. Germline values: CDR1 MGHRA, CDR2 YSYEKL. This chain's CDR3 is CASSQQASGGAVGNIQYF. DNA for the CDR3: TGCGCCAGCAGCCAACAGGCTAGCGGGGGGGCCGTAGGAAACATTCAGTACTTC.

V usage is TRBV5-1 and J usage is TRBJ2-2; D gene ambiguous. Trimming removed 0 bases at V and 0 bases at J, with 6 bases between. Germline V gene sequence: CDR1 SGHRS, CDR2 YFSETQ. The CDR3 spans 15 residues. The CDR3 spells CASSLGQTNTGELFF. CDR3 bases: TGCGCCAGCAGCTTGGGGCAGACGAACACCGGGGAGCTGTTTTTT.

The chain carries TRBV28 and TRBJ2-1; D not resolved. The CDR3 is 15 residues long. Germline V gene lookup returns CDR1 MDHEN and CDR2 SYDVKM. V was clipped by 3 bases and J by 0 bases, with 9 bases between them. This CDR3 is CASSFFDSSYNEQFF. CDR3 coding DNA: TGTGCCAGCAGTTTTTTTGATAGCTCCTACAATGAGCAGTTCTTC.

This clone came up once. The chain is built from TRBV27 and TRBJ1-5; 9 bases fit TRBD1. Germline V CDR1 and CDR2: MNHEY, SMNVEV (reference sequence). The CDR3 totals 18 residues. The V gene end was trimmed by 5 bases and the J gene end by 1 base; junction bases not matched to a gene: 12. The CDR3 here is CASSGTTGTGISNQPQHF. The CDR3 bases are TGTGCCAGCAGTGGCACTACAGGGACAGGGATAAGCAATCAGCCCCAGCATTTT.

The rearrangement joins TRBV28 to TRBJ2-3, with a weak D call TRBD2 (7 bases). The V end was cut by 7 bases, the J end by 8 bases, with 19 bases between. Germline V gene sequence: CDR1 MDHEN, CDR2 SYDVKM. The CDR3 contains 14 residues. In nucleotides, the CDR3 is TGTGCCAGCATTAGGGGGGGGGAGTCCGCTACGCAGTATTTT. Protein sequence: CASIRGGESATQYF.

This chain joins TRBV4-3 and TRBJ1-3; D call uncertain. V lost 5 bases and J 0 bases, leaving 14 bases between the germline ends. The germline V gene encodes CDR1 LGHNA and CDR2 YSLEER. CDR3 size: 16 residues. CDR3 bases: TGCGCCAGCAGCTACCAGACACCGACCTCTGGAAACACCATATATTTT. It codes for CASSYQTPTSGNTIYF.

V usage is TRBV9 and J usage is TRBJ1-4; D is unresolved. Germline CDR1 is SGDLS and CDR2 is YYNGEE. The CDR3 is 15 residues long. V was clipped by 0 bases and J by 6 bases, with 12 bases between them. CDR3 loop: CASSVAAGWDEKLFF. For the CDR3, the DNA is TGTGCCAGCAGCGTAGCAGCAGGTTGGGATGAAAAACTGTTTTTT. Drawing the rest from reference TRBV9 and TRBJ1-4, the complete variable domain is DSGVTQTPKHLITATGQRVTLRCSPRSGDLSVYWYQQSLDQGLQFLIQYYNGEERAKGNILERFSAQQFPDLHSELNLSSLELGDSALYFCASSVAAGWDEKLFFGSGTQLSVL.

The chain combines TRBV7-2 with TRBJ2-7, with 8 bases aligning to TRBD2. This CDR3 comprises 15 residues. CDR1 and CDR2 (germline): SGHTA, FQGNSA. J gave up 7 bases and V 7 bases, and 15 bases lay outside the gene matches. The DNA of the CDR3 is TGTGCCAGCACCGCGAATAGCGGGACACTGATGGAGCAGTACTTC. Protein: CASTANSGTLMEQYF.

The J gene is TRBJ1-2, the V gene TRBV6-1; possibly TRBD1 for D (6 bases). Trimming stripped 4 bases from V and 3 bases from J, with 15 bases between. This CDR3 contains 15 residues. Germline V lookup: CDR1 MNHNS, CDR2 SASEGT. The CDR3 is CASSGGQLHYYGYTF. Here the CDR3 DNA reads TGTGCCAGCAGTGGAGGACAGCTCCACTACTATGGCTACACCTTC.

V and J are TRBV6-1 and TRBJ2-5; D is possibly TRBD1 (6 bases). The assigned J gene may be wrong: the sequence end matches TRBJ2-7 better. CDR1 is MNHNS and CDR2 is SASEGT in the germline V gene. The CDR3 contains 10 residues. The CDR3 region has the DNA TGTGCCAGCGAACAGGGCGAGCAGTACTTC. Amino acid sequence: CASEQGEQYF.

The V call is TRBV7-8, the J call TRBJ2-7; D might be TRBD1 (5 bases). The CDR3 is made up of 13 amino acids. V was pared by 10 bases and J by 5 bases, with 18 bases between. CDR1 is SGHVS and CDR2 is FQNEAQ in the germline V gene. The CDR3 sequence: CATGQGVANEQYF. In DNA form, the CDR3 reads TGTGCCACGGGTCAAGGGGTCGCAAACGAGCAGTACTTC.

The chain is built from TRBV6-1 and TRBJ1-2, with TRBD1 matching 9 bases. The germline V gene encodes CDR1 MNHNS and CDR2 SASEGT. This CDR3 contains 14 residues. The V and J ends lost 6 bases and 5 bases, in that order; junction bases with no gene match: 7. The CDR3 spells CASSGGGTGYGYTF. CDR3 nucleotide sequence: TGTGCCAGCAGCGGTGGGGGGACAGGGTATGGCTACACCTTC.

This chain connects TRBV6-5 to TRBJ1-4, with a possible D match to TRBD1 (5 bases). CDR3 length: 15 amino acids. Trimming shortened V by 5 bases and J by 7 bases, and 17 bases separated the two germline ends. In germline, CDR1 is MNHEY, CDR2 SVGAGI. DNA for the CDR3: TGTGCCAGCAGTCTCGCGGGGGGGGTTGTTGAAAAACTGTTTTTT. Translated, it gives CASSLAGGVVEKLFF.

The chain links TRBV5-6 to TRBJ1-3; 7 bases line up with TRBD1. In germline, CDR1 is SGHDT, CDR2 YYEEEE. The CDR3 consists of 15 residues. V lost 5 bases and J lost 1; bases outside the gene matches: 6. CDR3 amino acids: CASSSGQLSGNTIYF. The CDR3 DNA follows: TGTGCCAGCAGTTCGGGACAGCTTTCTGGAAACACCATATATTTT.

The CDR3 protein is CASSLRTSGGAAGANVLTF. DNA of the CDR3: TGTGCCAGCAGCTTAAGGACTAGCGGGGGGGCAGCTGGGGCCAACGTCCTGACTTTC. The chain joins TRBV7-3 to TRBJ2-6; TRBD2 agrees at 15 bases. The V segment lost 1 base and the J segment 2 bases; nucleotides outside the gene matches: 3. Germline lookup yields CDR1 SGHTA and CDR2 FQGTGA. The CDR3 is 19 residues long.

This clone was detected only once. V and J are TRBV9 and TRBJ1-6; D is ambiguous. The V end was cut by 0 bases, the J end by 4 bases, with 8 bases between. Germline assignment: CDR1 SGDLS and CDR2 YYNGEE. This CDR3 contains 15 residues. CDR3 bases: TGTGCCAGCAGCGTAGAAGGAGGGTATAATTCACCCCTCCACTTT. This sequence encodes CASSVEGGYNSPLHF.

The chain joins TRBV7-3 to TRBJ2-2; tentatively, D is TRBD2 (6 bases). The CDR3 spans 19 residues. Germline V lookup: CDR1 SGHTA, CDR2 FQGTGA. V was shortened by 5 bases and J by 4 bases, with 26 bases between the two germline ends. For the CDR3, the DNA is TGTGCCAGCAGCCGAGGGCCGGGCGGGGAGACCCCTGTCACCGGGGAGCTGTTTTTT. Translation gives CASSRGPGGETPVTGELFF.

V and J are TRBV19 and TRBJ1-1; unclear D gene. Trimming took 6 bases from V and 1 from J, leaving 15 bases between them. There are 15 residues in the CDR3. The V gene's germline CDR1 is LNHDA and CDR2 SQIVND (reference sequence). CDR3 sequence reads: CASSTRGYQNTEAFF. In DNA form, the CDR3 reads TGTGCCAGTAGCACCCGGGGATATCAGAACACTGAAGCTTTCTTT. The full variable domain, completed using reference TRBV19 and TRBJ1-1, is DGGITQSPKYLFRKEGQNVTLSCEQNLNHDAMYWYRQDPGQGLRLIYYSQIVNDFQKGDIAEGYSVSREKKESFPLTVTSAQKNPTAFYLCASSTRGYQNTEAFFGQGTRLTVV.

CDR3 region: CASSWGQGGNSPLHF. CDR3 sequence (DNA): TGTGCCAGCAGCTGGGGACAGGGTGGGAATTCACCCCTCCACTTT. The rearrangement joins TRBV7-2 to TRBJ1-6; 9 bases match TRBD1. The V and J ends lost 4 bases and 7 bases, in that order; junction bases with no gene match: 5. The CDR3 runs 15 residues. The germline gives CDR1 SGHTA, CDR2 FQGNSA. The variable domain in full, with the rest retrieved from reference TRBV7-2 and TRBJ1-6, is GAGVSQSPSNKVTEKGKDVELRCDPISGHTALYWYRQSLGQGLEFLIYFQGNSAPDKSGLPSDRFSAERTGGSVSTLTIQRTQQEDSAVYLCASSWGQGGNSPLHFGNGTRLTVT.

The CDR3 spells CASSQAIAEQTQYF. In nucleotides, the CDR3 is TGTGCCAGCAGCCAAGCGATAGCGGAGCAGACCCAGTACTTC. The V call is TRBV14, the J call TRBJ2-5; tentatively, D is TRBD2 (6 bases). Between the trimmed V and J ends, which lost 1 base and 6 bases, there was a span of 12 bases. The CDR3 extends over 14 amino acids. The V gene's germline CDR1 is SGHDN and CDR2 FVKESK.